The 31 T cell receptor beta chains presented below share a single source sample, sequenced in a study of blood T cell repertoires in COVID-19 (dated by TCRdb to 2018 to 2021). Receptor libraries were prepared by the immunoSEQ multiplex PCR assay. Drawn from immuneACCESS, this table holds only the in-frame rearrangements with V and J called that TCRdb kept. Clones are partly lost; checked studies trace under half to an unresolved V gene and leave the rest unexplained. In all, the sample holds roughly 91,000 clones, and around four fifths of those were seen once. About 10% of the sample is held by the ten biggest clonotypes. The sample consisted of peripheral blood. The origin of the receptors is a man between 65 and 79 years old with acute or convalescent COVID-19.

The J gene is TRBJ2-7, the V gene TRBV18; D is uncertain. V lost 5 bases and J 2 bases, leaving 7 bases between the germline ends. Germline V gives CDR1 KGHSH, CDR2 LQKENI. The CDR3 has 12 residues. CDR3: CASSDITYEQYF. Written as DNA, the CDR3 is TGTGCCAGCTCAGACATTACCTACGAGCAGTACTTC.

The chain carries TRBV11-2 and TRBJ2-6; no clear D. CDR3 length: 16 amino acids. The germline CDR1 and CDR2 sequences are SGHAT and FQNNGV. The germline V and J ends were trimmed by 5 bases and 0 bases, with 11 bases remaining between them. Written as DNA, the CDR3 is TGTGCCAGCAGCATCCCTGGGCTCTCTGGGGCCAACGTCCTGACTTTC. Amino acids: CASSIPGLSGANVLTF.

CDR3 bases: TGTGCCATCAGCCGGGACAAGAAAGAGACCCAGTACTTC. It translates to CAISRDKKETQYF. This chain uses TRBV10-3 with TRBJ2-5; D might be TRBD1 (6 bases). Germline CDR1 reads ENHRY; CDR2 reads SYGVKD. V lost 6 bases and J lost 3, with 11 bases in between. CDR3 length equals 13 residues.

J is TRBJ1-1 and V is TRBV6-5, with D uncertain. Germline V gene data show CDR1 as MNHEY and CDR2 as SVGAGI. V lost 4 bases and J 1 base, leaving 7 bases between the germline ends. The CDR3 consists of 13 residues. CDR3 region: CASSWSSNTEAFF. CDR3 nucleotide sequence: TGTGCCAGCAGTTGGAGCTCGAACACTGAAGCTTTCTTT.

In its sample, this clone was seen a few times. Written as DNA, the CDR3 is TGTGCCAGTAGTAGGGGACTTCTCACAGATACGCAGTATTTT. This gives the protein CASSRGLLTDTQYF. The J gene is TRBJ2-3, the V gene TRBV19; TRBD2 might be the D (6 bases). The CDR3 has 14 residues. V dropped 4 bases and J dropped 2 bases, with 10 bases sitting between them. The germline V gene has CDR1 LNHDA and CDR2 SQIVND (reference sequence).

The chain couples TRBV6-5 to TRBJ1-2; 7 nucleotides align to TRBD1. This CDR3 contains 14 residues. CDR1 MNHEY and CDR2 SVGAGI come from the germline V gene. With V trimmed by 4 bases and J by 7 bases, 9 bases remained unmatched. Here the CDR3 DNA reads TGTGCCAGCAGTTGGACAGGATACAATATTGGCTACACCTTC. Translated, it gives CASSWTGYNIGYTF.

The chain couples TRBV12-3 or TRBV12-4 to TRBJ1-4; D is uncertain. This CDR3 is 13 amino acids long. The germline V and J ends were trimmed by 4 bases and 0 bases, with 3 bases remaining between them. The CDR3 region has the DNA TGTGCCAGCAGTTCAGCAACTAATGAAAAACTGTTTTTT. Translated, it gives CASSSATNEKLFF.

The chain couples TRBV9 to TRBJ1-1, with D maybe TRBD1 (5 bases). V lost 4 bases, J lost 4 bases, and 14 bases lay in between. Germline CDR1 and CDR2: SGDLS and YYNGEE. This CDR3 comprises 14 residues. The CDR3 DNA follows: TGTGCCAGCAGCTCCGGGGGTTGGGGCACTGAAGCTTTCTTT. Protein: CASSSGGWGTEAFF.

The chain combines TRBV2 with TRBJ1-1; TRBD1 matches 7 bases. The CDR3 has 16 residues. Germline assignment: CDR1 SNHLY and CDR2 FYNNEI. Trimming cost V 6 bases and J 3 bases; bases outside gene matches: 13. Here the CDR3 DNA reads TGTGCCAGCAGGGAGAGGGGGCGAATAGGGGACACTGAAGCTTTCTTT. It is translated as CASRERGRIGDTEAFF.

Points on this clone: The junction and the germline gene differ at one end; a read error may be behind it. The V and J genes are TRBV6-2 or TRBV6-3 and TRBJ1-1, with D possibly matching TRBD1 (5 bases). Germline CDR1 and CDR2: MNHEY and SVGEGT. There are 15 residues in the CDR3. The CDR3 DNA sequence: TGTGCCAGCAGTGACTCCAGGGTTTTGAACACTGAAGCTTTCTTT. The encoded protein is CASSDSRVLNTEAFF.

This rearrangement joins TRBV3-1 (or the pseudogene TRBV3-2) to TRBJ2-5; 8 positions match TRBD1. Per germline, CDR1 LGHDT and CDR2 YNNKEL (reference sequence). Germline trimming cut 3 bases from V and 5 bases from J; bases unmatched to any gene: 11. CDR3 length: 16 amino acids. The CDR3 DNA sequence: TGTGCCAGCAGCCAGGGACAGGCGTTAGTAGGGGAGACCCAGTACTTC. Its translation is CASSQGQALVGETQYF.

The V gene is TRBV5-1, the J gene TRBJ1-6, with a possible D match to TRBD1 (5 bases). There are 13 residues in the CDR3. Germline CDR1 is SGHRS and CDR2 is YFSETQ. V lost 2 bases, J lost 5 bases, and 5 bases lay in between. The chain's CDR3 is CASSLQDNSPLHF. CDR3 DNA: TGCGCCAGCAGCTTACAGGATAATTCACCCCTCCACTTT.

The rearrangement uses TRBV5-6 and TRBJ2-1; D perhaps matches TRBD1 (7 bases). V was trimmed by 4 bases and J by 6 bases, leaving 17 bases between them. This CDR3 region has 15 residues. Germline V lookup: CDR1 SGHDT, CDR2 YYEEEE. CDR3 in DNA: TGTGCCAGCAGCCTATCAGGGGGGTTGAGCAATGAGCAGTTCTTC. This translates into CASSLSGGLSNEQFF. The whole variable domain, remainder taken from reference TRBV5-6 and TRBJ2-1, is DAGVTQSPTHLIKTRGQQVTLRCSPKSGHDTVSWYQQALGQGPQFIFQYYEEEERQRGNFPDRFSGHQFPNYSSELNVNALLLGDSALYLCASSLSGGLSNEQFFGPGTRLTVL.

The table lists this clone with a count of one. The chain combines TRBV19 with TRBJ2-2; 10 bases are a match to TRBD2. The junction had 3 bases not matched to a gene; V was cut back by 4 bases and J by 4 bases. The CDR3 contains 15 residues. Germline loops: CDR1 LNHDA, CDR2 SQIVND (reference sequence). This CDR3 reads CASSKAGGLTGELFF. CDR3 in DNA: TGTGCCAGTAGTAAAGCGGGGGGGCTCACCGGGGAGCTGTTTTTT.

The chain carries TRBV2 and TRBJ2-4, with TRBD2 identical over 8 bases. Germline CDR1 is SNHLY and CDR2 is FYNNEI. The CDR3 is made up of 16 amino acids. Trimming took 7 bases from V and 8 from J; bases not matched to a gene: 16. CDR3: CASTLLGGPGGDIQYF. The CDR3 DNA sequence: TGTGCCAGCACCCTACTGGGGGGTCCGGGAGGGGACATTCAGTACTTC. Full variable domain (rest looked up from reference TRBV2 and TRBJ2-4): EPEVTQTPSHQVTQMGQEVILRCVPISNHLYFYWYRQILGQKVEFLVSFYNNEISEKSEIFDDQFSVERPDGSNFTLKIRSTKLEDSAMYFCASTLLGGPGGDIQYFGAGTRLSVL.

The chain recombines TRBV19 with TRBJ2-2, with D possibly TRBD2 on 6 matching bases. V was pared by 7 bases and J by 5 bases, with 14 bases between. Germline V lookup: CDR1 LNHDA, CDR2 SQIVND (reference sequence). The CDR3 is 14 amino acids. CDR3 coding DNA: TGTGCCAGTACCTTGGGGGGTACTACCGGGGAGCTGTTTTTT. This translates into CASTLGGTTGELFF.

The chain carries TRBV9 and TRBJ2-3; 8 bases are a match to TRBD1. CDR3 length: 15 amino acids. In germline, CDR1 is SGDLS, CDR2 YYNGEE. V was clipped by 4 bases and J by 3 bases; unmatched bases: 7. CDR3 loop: CASSPRQGITDTQYF. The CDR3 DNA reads TGTGCCAGCAGCCCCCGACAGGGGATAACAGATACGCAGTATTTT.

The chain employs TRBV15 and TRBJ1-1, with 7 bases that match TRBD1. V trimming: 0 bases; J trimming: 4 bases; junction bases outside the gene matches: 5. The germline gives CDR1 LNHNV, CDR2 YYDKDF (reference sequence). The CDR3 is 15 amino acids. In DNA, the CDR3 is TGTGCCACCAGCAGAGACCTACGACAGGGCACTGAAGCTTTCTTT. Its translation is CATSRDLRQGTEAFF.

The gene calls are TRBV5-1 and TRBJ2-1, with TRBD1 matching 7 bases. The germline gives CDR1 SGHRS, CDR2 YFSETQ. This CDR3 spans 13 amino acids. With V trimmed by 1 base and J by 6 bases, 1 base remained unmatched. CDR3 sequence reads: CASSLNRGNEQFF. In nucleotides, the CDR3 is TGCGCCAGCAGCTTGAACAGGGGCAATGAGCAGTTCTTC.

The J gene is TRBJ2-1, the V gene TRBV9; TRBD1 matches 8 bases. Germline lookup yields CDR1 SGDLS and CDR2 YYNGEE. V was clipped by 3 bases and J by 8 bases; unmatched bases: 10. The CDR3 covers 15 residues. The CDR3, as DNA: TGTGCCAGCAGCGGTCCAAGGACAGGGCTTGATGAGCAGTTCTTC. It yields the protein CASSGPRTGLDEQFF.

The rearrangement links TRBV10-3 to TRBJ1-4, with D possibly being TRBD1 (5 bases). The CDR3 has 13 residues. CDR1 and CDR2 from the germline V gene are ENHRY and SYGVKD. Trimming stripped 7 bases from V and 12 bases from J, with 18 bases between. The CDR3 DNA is TGTGCCATCAAAAAGGGACGAGGGGAGGAACTGTTTTTT. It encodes CAIKKGRGEELFF.

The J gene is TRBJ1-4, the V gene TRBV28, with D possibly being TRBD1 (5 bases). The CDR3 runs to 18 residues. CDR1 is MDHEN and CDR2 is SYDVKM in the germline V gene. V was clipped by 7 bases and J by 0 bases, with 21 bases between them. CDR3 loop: CASTSPGLPPPTNEKLFF. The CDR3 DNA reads TGTGCCAGCACCTCACCGGGACTTCCTCCCCCAACTAATGAAAAACTGTTTTTT.

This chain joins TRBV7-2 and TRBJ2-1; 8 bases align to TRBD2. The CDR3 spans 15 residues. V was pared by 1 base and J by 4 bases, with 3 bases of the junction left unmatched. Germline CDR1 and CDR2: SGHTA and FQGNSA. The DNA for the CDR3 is TGTGCCAGCAGCTTAGGTAGCGGGGTTTACAATGAGCAGTTCTTC. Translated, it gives CASSLGSGVYNEQFF. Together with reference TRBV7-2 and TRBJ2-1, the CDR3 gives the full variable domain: GAGVSQSPSNKVTEKGKDVELRCDPISGHTALYWYRQSLGQGLEFLIYFQGNSAPDKSGLPSDRFSAERTGGSVSTLTIQRTQQEDSAVYLCASSLGSGVYNEQFFGPGTRLTVL.

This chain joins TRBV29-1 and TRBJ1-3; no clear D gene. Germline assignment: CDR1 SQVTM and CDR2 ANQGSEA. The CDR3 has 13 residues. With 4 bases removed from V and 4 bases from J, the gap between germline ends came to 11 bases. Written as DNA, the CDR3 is TGCAGCGTTGCCTTCAGTGCCGGAAACACCATATATTTT. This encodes CSVAFSAGNTIYF.

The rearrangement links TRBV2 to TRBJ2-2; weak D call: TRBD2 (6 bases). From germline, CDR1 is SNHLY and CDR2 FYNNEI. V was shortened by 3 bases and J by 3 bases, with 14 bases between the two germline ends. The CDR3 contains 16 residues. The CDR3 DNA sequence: TGTGCCAGCAGTGACATTGCGGGGAGGTACACCGGGGAGCTGTTTTTT. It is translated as CASSDIAGRYTGELFF.

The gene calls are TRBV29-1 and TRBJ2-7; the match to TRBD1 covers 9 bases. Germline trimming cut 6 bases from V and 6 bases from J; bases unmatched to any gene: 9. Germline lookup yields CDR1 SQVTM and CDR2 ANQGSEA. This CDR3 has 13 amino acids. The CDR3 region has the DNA TGCAGCGTCGACCGGGACAGGGTGGGCGAGCAGTACGTC. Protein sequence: CSVDRDRVGEQYV.

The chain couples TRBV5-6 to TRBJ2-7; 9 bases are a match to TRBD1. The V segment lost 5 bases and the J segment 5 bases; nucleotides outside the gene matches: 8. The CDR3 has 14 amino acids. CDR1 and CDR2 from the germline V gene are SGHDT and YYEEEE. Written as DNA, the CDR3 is TGTGCCAGCAGACTCGGACAGGGGTCCCACGAGCAGTACTTC. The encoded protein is CASRLGQGSHEQYF.

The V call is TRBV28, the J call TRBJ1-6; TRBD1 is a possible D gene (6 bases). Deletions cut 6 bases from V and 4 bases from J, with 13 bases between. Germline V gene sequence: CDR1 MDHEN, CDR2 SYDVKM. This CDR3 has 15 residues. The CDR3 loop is CASRNPTGYNSPLHF. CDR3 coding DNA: TGTGCCAGCAGGAATCCGACAGGTTATAATTCACCCCTCCACTTT. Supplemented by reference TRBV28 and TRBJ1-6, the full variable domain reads DVKVTQSSRYLVKRTGEKVFLECVQDMDHENMFWYRQDPGLGLRLIYFSYDVKMKEKGDIPEGYSVSREKKERFSLILESASTNQTSMYLCASRNPTGYNSPLHFGNGTRLTVT.

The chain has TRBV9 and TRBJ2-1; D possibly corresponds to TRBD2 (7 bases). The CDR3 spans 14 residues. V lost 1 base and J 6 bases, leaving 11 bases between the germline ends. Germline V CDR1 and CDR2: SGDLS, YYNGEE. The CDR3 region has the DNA TGTGCCAGCAGCGTACGGGGGGCCCTCAATGAGCAGTTCTTC. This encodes CASSVRGALNEQFF.

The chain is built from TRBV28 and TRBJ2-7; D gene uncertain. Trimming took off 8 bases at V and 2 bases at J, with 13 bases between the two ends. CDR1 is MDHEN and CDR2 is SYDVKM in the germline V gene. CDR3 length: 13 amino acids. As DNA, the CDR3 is TGTGCCAGCTCCCGGGTACCCACCTACGAGCAGTACTTC. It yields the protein CASSRVPTYEQYF.

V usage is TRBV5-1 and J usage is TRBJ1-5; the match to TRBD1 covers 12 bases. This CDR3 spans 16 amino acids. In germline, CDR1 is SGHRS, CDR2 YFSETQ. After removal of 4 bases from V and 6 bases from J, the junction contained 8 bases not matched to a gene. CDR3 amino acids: CASSREGTGGGQPQHF. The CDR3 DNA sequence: TGCGCCAGCAGCCGCGAGGGGACAGGGGGCGGTCAGCCCCAGCATTTT.